These 22 T cell receptor beta chains came from one sample sequenced in a study of vaccination and CD4 T cells after COVID-19. Cultured CD4+ T cell DNA was sequenced using the Oncomine TCR Beta short-read assay. TCRdb reprocessed the PCR reads with MiXCR, giving one entry per CDR3 protein. The sample lists approximately 22,000 distinct CDR3 sequences, around two thirds seen once, with over 7.5% in the top ten. Their antigen targets remain unknown. Treatment meaning: roughly 11-day PBMC culture with coronavirus spike peptide pools or control peptides (ViraFEST assay). Sequencing used CD4+ T cells from blood, cultured in vitro. The receptors here all came from a human donor who had recovered from COVID-19.

This chain joins TRBV24-1 and TRBJ2-2; 15 bases line up with TRBD2. The CDR3 runs to 19 residues. Per the germline V gene, CDR1 is KGHDR and CDR2 is SFDVKD. The V gene end was trimmed by 1 base and the J gene end by 5 bases; junction bases not matched to a gene: 7. The CDR3: CATSDFRTSGRAGTGELFF. The CDR3, as DNA: TGTGCCACCAGTGATTTTAGGACTAGCGGGAGGGCCGGAACCGGGGAGCTGTTTTTT.

This sequence joins TRBV19 and TRBJ2-2; D gene ambiguous. This CDR3 spans 15 amino acids. Germline CDR1 LNHDA, CDR2 SQIVND (reference sequence). With 5 bases removed from V and 0 bases from J, the gap between germline ends came to 10 bases. The CDR3 DNA sequence: TGTGCCAGTAGTCGCGGACGTTCGAACACCGGGGAGCTGTTTTTT. The encoded protein is CASSRGRSNTGELFF.

The chain carries TRBV11-2 and TRBJ1-2; 7 nucleotides line up with TRBD1. J lost 9 bases, V lost 2 bases, and 12 bases had no gene match. The V gene's germline CDR1 is SGHAT and CDR2 FQNNGV. The CDR3 has 15 residues. CDR3 loop: CASSLLQGPRSSYTF. The CDR3 coding sequence is TGTGCCAGCAGCTTACTACAGGGGCCGCGTTCCAGCTACACCTTC.

This chain links TRBV6-1 with TRBJ2-7; possible D gene TRBD2, 6 bases. The CDR3 sequence is 13 residues long. Trimming left V 6 bases short and J 3 bases short, with 12 bases between. From germline, CDR1 is MNHNS and CDR2 SASEGT. CDR3 coding DNA: TGTGCCAGCAGCCCGGGACTCTACTACGAGCAGTACTTC. Residues: CASSPGLYYEQYF.

The chain uses TRBV19 and TRBJ1-2; D gene uncertain. V gave up 3 bases and J gave up 2 bases, with 10 bases separating them. CDR1 and CDR2 (germline): LNHDA, SQIVND (reference sequence). This CDR3 region has 14 residues. CDR3 coding DNA: TGTGCCAGTAGTATTTGGGGAACCAACTATGGCTACACCTTC. This encodes CASSIWGTNYGYTF. The full variable domain, its missing parts supplied by reference TRBV19 and TRBJ1-2, is DGGITQSPKYLFRKEGQNVTLSCEQNLNHDAMYWYRQDPGQGLRLIYYSQIVNDFQKGDIAEGYSVSREKKESFPLTVTSAQKNPTAFYLCASSIWGTNYGYTFGSGTRLTVV.

The chain has TRBV28 and TRBJ1-6; D is ambiguous. The CDR3 has 16 residues. The germline gives CDR1 MDHEN, CDR2 SYDVKM. Trimming left V 4 bases short and J 9 bases short, with 19 bases between. The CDR3 region has the DNA TGTGCCAGCAGTTCCCCTTTAGGTTCTTCCATTTCACCCCTCCACTTT. Residues: CASSSPLGSSISPLHF.

This sequence joins TRBV30 and TRBJ1-2; TRBD1 aligns across 9 bases. The V and J ends lost 0 bases and 9 bases, in that order; junction bases with no gene match: 8. This CDR3 is 14 amino acids long. Germline V gives CDR1 GTSNPN, CDR2 SVGIG (reference sequence). The CDR3 here is CAWSVKGTGYRYTF. The CDR3 bases are TGTGCCTGGAGTGTCAAGGGGACAGGGTATCGCTACACCTTC.

The chain recombines TRBV20-1 with TRBJ1-4; D gene uncertain. Trimming shortened V by 0 bases and J by 7 bases, and 15 bases separated the two germline ends. Germline-derived CDR1 and CDR2 are DFQATT and SNEGSKA (reference sequence). The CDR3 has 15 residues. The CDR3 loop is CSARDLRAEGEKLFF. The CDR3 coding sequence is TGCAGTGCTAGAGATCTTAGGGCCGAGGGTGAAAAACTGTTTTTT.

J is TRBJ1-3 and V is TRBV6-1; tentatively, D is TRBD1 (5 bases). The CDR3 length is 15 residues. CDR1 is MNHNS, CDR2 SASEGT, per germline. V was cut by 5 bases and J by 0 bases, with 11 bases left in between. The CDR3: CASSPDSRSGNTIYF. The CDR3 bases are TGTGCCAGCAGTCCCGACAGCCGCTCTGGAAACACCATATATTTT.

Only a few counts were recorded for this clonotype. V usage is TRBV24-1 and J usage is TRBJ2-3; 7 bases are a match to TRBD2. The V segment lost 5 bases and the J segment 1 base; nucleotides outside the gene matches: 5. The CDR3 spans 15 residues. The V gene's germline CDR1 is KGHDR and CDR2 SFDVKD. CDR3 sequence: CATSVGGSGTDTQYF. The CDR3, as DNA: TGTGCCACCAGTGTGGGGGGGTCTGGCACAGATACGCAGTATTTT.

This chain uses TRBV20-1 with TRBJ1-3; possibly TRBD1 for D (5 bases). Between the trimmed V and J ends, which lost 2 bases and 4 bases, there was a span of 9 bases. Looked up from germline, CDR1 is DFQATT and CDR2 is SNEGSKA (reference sequence). The CDR3 spans 13 residues. CDR3 coding DNA: TGCAGTGCTAGAAAAGGGGACGGAAACACCATATATTTT. Residues: CSARKGDGNTIYF.

The chain employs TRBV28 and TRBJ1-2, with 9 bases lining up with TRBD1. V was pared by 2 bases and J by 8 bases, with 9 bases of the junction left unmatched. The germline V gene encodes CDR1 MDHEN and CDR2 SYDVKM. The CDR3 totals 15 residues. The CDR3 protein is CASSLRPQGAEGYTF. The CDR3 nucleotides read TGTGCCAGCAGTTTACGACCACAGGGGGCGGAGGGCTACACCTTC.

A single count supports this clonotype. The chain combines TRBV6-1 with TRBJ1-1, with 9 bases identical to TRBD1. Germline V gives CDR1 MNHNS, CDR2 SASEGT. CDR3 length: 11 residues. J gave up 12 bases and V 5 bases, and 4 bases lay outside the gene matches. The chain's CDR3 is CASSTGGRSFF. The CDR3 DNA is TGTGCCAGCAGTACAGGGGGCAGATCTTTCTTT.

This clonotype was recorded a few times. CDR3 in amino acids: CATSDRLGVTDTQYF. Written as DNA, the CDR3 is TGTGCCACCAGTGACCGACTAGGGGTCACAGATACGCAGTATTTT. The V gene is TRBV24-1, the J gene TRBJ2-3, with a possible D match to TRBD2 (6 bases). The CDR3 extends over 15 amino acids. CDR1 is KGHDR and CDR2 is SFDVKD in the germline V gene. V lost 4 bases and J 2 bases, leaving 12 bases between the germline ends.

This chain joins TRBV15 and TRBJ1-1, with TRBD1 as a possible D gene (5 bases). Trimming removed 1 base from V and 9 bases from J, with 9 bases in between. Germline CDR1 is LNHNV and CDR2 is YYDKDF (reference sequence). The CDR3 covers 12 residues. The CDR3 spells CATSRATGKAFF. The CDR3 nucleotides read TGTGCCACCAGCAGAGCCACAGGAAAAGCTTTCTTT.

The chain carries TRBV6-5 and TRBJ1-3; no firm D call. The CDR3 sequence is 15 residues long. Trimming removed 4 bases at V and 0 bases at J, with 10 bases between. The germline V gene has CDR1 MNHEY and CDR2 SVGAGI. The CDR3 DNA reads as TGTGCCAGCAGTTCCCGGCCCAGCTCTGGAAACACCATATATTTT. This sequence encodes CASSSRPSSGNTIYF.

This chain links TRBV29-1 with TRBJ1-2, with 7 bases that match TRBD1. Germline CDR1 SQVTM, CDR2 ANQGSEA. Unmatched junction bases numbered 10, after V lost 2 bases and J lost 1 base. CDR3 size: 16 residues. Written as DNA, the CDR3 is TGCAGCGTTGAAAAAAGACAGGGTCCTTTTAACTATGGCTACACCTTC. Protein sequence: CSVEKRQGPFNYGYTF.

Written as DNA, the CDR3 is TGTGCCAGCAGCCAATGGACAGGGGTTGGCGGGGAGCTGTTTTTT. Protein sequence: CASSQWTGVGGELFF. V usage is TRBV27 and J usage is TRBJ2-2, with TRBD1 matching over 9 bases. V gave up 6 bases and J gave up 7 bases; unmatched junction bases: 9. This CDR3 comprises 15 residues. Germline-derived CDR1 and CDR2 are MNHEY and SMNVEV (reference sequence).

This clonotype was recorded once. The chain carries TRBV14 and TRBJ1-1; D remains unclear. Trimming removed 1 base from V and 1 base from J, with 7 bases in between. CDR3 length: 14 residues. Germline V CDR1 and CDR2: SGHDN, FVKESK. CDR3 region: CASSQATWNTEAFF. The CDR3 nucleotides are TGTGCCAGCAGCCAAGCCACTTGGAACACTGAAGCTTTCTTT.

The chain combines TRBV20-1 with TRBJ2-5; TRBD2 aligns across 9 bases. CDR1 and CDR2 from the germline V gene are DFQATT and SNEGSKA (reference sequence). The CDR3 totals 16 residues. J was trimmed by 2 bases and V by 2 bases; bases with no gene match: 9. Written as DNA, the CDR3 is TGCAGTGCTAGATGGGCTAGCGGGACGCTACAAGAGACCCAGTACTTC. Its translation is CSARWASGTLQETQYF.

Comment on this clonotype: At one end, the junction sequence differs from germline, possibly due to a read error. J is TRBJ2-2 and V is TRBV6-2 or TRBV6-3; maybe TRBD2 (6 bases). This CDR3 comprises 13 residues. The V gene's germline CDR1 is MNHEY and CDR2 SVGEGT. CDR3 coding DNA: TGTGCCAGCCGGATTACCTCCACCGGGGGGCTGTTTTTT. Translation: CASRITSTGGLFF.

The chain recombines TRBV20-1 with TRBJ1-1; 9 bases align to TRBD1. CDR3 size: 13 residues. With V trimmed by 6 bases and J by 4 bases, 6 bases remained unmatched. Germline loops: CDR1 DFQATT, CDR2 SNEGSKA (reference sequence). CDR3 protein: CSAAQGARTEAFF. The DNA of the CDR3 is TGCAGTGCGGCACAGGGGGCGCGCACTGAAGCTTTCTTT.